Sequencing of this TCR beta chain was carried out in a study of blood T cells in healthy people across ages. General study points: Naive CD4+ cells and diversity were both higher in long-lived donors than in aged donors.

The CDR3 loop spans 14 amino acids. The junction had 8 bases not matched to a gene; V was cut back by 6 bases and J by 3 bases. The sample, 7.5 to 10 milliliters of peripheral blood, was drawn from each donor. Per individual sample, total RNA of at least 6 micrograms was extracted. Together with a sample-barcoded 5' primer, a J-beta primer mix was included in a second PCR lasting about 7 to 11 cycles. TCRdb independently ran MiXCR on the 5' RACE reads; one entry per CDR3 protein. The sample shows approximately 1.5 million distinct CDR3 sequences, roughly two fifths of them seen only once. Concerning this clonotype itself: Its antigen is not known.

The chain recombines TRBV12-3 or TRBV12-4 with TRBJ2-7; 7 nucleotides line up with TRBD1. Sequencing was carried out using blood. The clonotype originates from a woman aged 18-29 years in good health. CDR3 in DNA: TGTGCCAGCAGCCGGACAGGAGATTTCTACGAGCAGTACTTC. Amino acid sequence: CASSRTGDFYEQYF.